This TCR beta chain came from a study of T cells in Graves' hyperthyroidism and ophthalmopathy. Regions amplified from RNA transcripts were the TCR beta CDR3 regions. Carried out on the TCR CDR3, a first-round RT-PCR used the HTBI primer set. TCRdb analysed the multiplex PCR reads with MiXCR anew, one entry per CDR3 protein. The data contain some 350,000 distinct CDR3 sequences, around 15% of them singletons. This clonotype was picked up many times. This CDR3 comprises 16 residues. Between the trimmed V and J ends, which lost 0 bases and 0 bases, there was a span of 10 bases. Germline V lookup: CDR1 SGHRS, CDR2 YFSETQ.

The source material was blood. The sequence was collected from a woman in her thirties or forties with Graves' ophthalmopathy. V is TRBV5-1 and J is TRBJ1-5; D remains ambiguous. The CDR3 nucleotides are TGCGCCAGCAGCTTGGACGGTTTCAATAGCAATCAGCCCCAGCATTTT. Amino acids: CASSLDGFNSNQPQHF.